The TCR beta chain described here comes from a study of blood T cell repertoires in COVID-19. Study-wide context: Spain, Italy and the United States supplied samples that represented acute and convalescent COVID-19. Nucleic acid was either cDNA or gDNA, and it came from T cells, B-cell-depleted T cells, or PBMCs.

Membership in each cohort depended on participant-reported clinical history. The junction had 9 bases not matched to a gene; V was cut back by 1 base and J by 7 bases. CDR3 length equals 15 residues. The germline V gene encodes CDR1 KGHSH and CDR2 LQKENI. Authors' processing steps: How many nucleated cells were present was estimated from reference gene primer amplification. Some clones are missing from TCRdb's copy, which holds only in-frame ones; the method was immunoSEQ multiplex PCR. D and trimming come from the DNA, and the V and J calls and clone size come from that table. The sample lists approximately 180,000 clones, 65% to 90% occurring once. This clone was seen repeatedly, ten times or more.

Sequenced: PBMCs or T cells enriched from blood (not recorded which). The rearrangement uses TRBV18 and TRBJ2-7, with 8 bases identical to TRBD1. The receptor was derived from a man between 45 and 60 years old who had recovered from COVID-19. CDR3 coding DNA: TGTGCCAGCTCACCACGAAACAGGGGGACGGGGGAGCAGTACTTC. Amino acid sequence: CASSPRNRGTGEQYF.